The rows below give T cell receptor beta chains drawn from one sample of a study of blood T cell repertoires in COVID-19. Sequencing was performed with immunoSEQ multiplex PCR; in TCRdb, only in-frame clones are kept and a portion is missing. The sample has 310,000 or so clones, approximately 82% seen once. Material for sequencing was peripheral blood. The receptors were gathered from a woman aged 45-65 years with acute or convalescent COVID-19. The CDR3 runs from the conserved cysteine through the conserved F or W. D genes are given only for firm matches. Clone size, where shown, is once, few, many, or a class for clones that have expanded.

clone size	V gene	J gene	D gene	CDR3 DNA	CDR3 protein
NA	TRBV2	TRBJ2-3	NA	TGTGCCAGCAGTGACAGGGGGAGGACAGATACGCAGTATTTT	CASSDRGRTDTQYF
NA	TRBV4-3	TRBJ2-3	NA	TGCGCCAGCAGCCGGTCGGATAGCGAGAGCACAGATACGCAGTATTTT	CASSRSDSESTDTQYF
NA	TRBV5-1	TRBJ2-1	TRBD1	TGCGCCAGCAGCTTGCTGCCCTGGGATCAAGACAGGGGAGCTTACAATGAGCAGTTCTTC	CASSLLPWDQDRGAYNEQFF
NA	TRBV19	TRBJ1-5	NA	TGTGCCAGTAGTATTTCCGGTAGCAATCAGCCCCAGCATTTT	CASSISGSNQPQHF
NA	TRBV14	TRBJ1-1	TRBD1	TGTGCCAGCAGACAGGGGGCGCATACTGAAGCTTTCTTT	CASRQGAHTEAFF
NA	TRBV10-2	TRBJ1-2	TRBD1	TGCGCCAGCAGTGCACCGGGACAGGACTATGGCTACACCTTC	CASSAPGQDYGYTF
NA	TRBV9	TRBJ2-1	NA	TGTGCCAGCAGCGCCGAGACAGGTTGGAAGTTCTTC	CASSAETGWKFF
NA	TRBV10-1	TRBJ1-1	NA	TGCGCCAGCAGTGAAGGGGGGAACACTGAAGCTTTCTTT	CASSEGGNTEAFF
NA	TRBV5-1	TRBJ1-2	NA	TGCGCCAGCAGCCCGAGCTTGCTGGAGGCCTATGGCTACACCTTC	CASSPSLLEAYGYTF
NA	TRBV12-3/TRBV12-4	TRBJ2-7	NA	TGTGCCAGCTCTTGGCAGTTCTACGAGCAGTACTTC	CASSWQFYEQYF
NA	TRBV9	TRBJ2-3	NA	TGTGCCAGCAGCGTAGGTGTGACAGCTTCAGATACGCAGTATTTT	CASSVGVTASDTQYF
NA	TRBV2	TRBJ1-5	NA	TGTGCCAGCAGGGGCACGGTGAGTGATCAGCCCCAGCATTTT	CASRGTVSDQPQHF
NA	TRBV19	TRBJ1-1	NA	TGTGCCAGTAGGGATCAGGGGAACACTGAAGCTTTCTTT	CASRDQGNTEAFF
many	TRBV7-3	TRBJ2-3	NA	TGTGCCAGCAGCTTATCCGGCGGTACGGGATGGGATACGCAGTATTTT	CASSLSGGTGWDTQYF
NA	TRBV9	TRBJ2-1	TRBD2	TGTGCCAGCAGCGTAGCCGGGACTAGCAGGAACAATGAGCAGTTCTTC	CASSVAGTSRNNEQFF
NA	TRBV5-1	TRBJ2-5	TRBD2	TGCGCCAGCAGCTCCGGACTAGCGGGTGCCCAAGAGACCCAGTACTTC	CASSSGLAGAQETQYF
NA	TRBV12-3/TRBV12-4	TRBJ1-1	NA	TGTGCCAGCAGTTTACAGGTTGGCACTGAAGCTTTCTTT	CASSLQVGTEAFF
NA	TRBV5-5	TRBJ1-4	TRBD1	TGTGCCAGCAGCATGTATGGGACAGGGGGCCGGGACGAAAAACTGTTTTTT	CASSMYGTGGRDEKLFF
NA	TRBV7-9	TRBJ1-4	NA	TGTGCCAGCAGCTCCAGGGTCGGGGAAAAACTGTTTTTT	CASSSRVGEKLFF
NA	TRBV7-9	TRBJ2-5	NA	TGTGCCAGCAGCTCACCCCGGGAGATCGGAGAGACCCAGTACTTC	CASSSPREIGETQYF
NA	TRBV25-1	TRBJ1-2	TRBD1	TGTGCCAGCAGTGCGACAGGGGGCGATGGCTACACCTTC	CASSATGGDGYTF
NA	TRBV5-1	TRBJ2-1	NA	TGCGCCAGCAGCTTGGTCCAGGGTGATGATGAGCAGTTCTTC	CASSLVQGDDEQFF
NA	TRBV5-1	TRBJ1-1	TRBD1	TGCGCCAGCAGCCTGCCTACAGGGGGCAACACTGAAGCTTTCTTT	CASSLPTGGNTEAFF
NA	TRBV27	TRBJ1-6	TRBD1	TGTGCCAGCAGTTTGCAGGGGGCAAATTCACCCCTCCACTTT	CASSLQGANSPLHF
NA	TRBV7-2	TRBJ2-2	TRBD1	TGTGCCAGCAGCCCGTCGGACAGGGGGGGCACCGGGGAGCTGTTTTTT	CASSPSDRGGTGELFF
NA	TRBV5-1	TRBJ1-5	NA	TGCGCCAGCAGCGTTAGTAGCAATCAGCCCCAGCATTTT	CASSVSSNQPQHF
NA	TRBV7-6	TRBJ2-1	NA	TGTGCCAGCAGCCAGGTTCGACAGGCCCCTGAGCAGTTCTTC	CASSQVRQAPEQFF
NA	TRBV14	TRBJ2-6	TRBD2	TGTGCCAGCAGCCAGAGACCGACTAGCGGGGACTCCACCCTCTCTGGGGCCAACGTCCTGACTTTC	CASSQRPTSGDSTLSGANVLTF
few	TRBV20-1	TRBJ2-1	NA	TGCAGTGCGCTATCCAATGAGCAGTTCTTC	CSALSNEQFF
NA	TRBV14	TRBJ1-2	NA	TGTGCCAGCAGCCAAGATTGGCAGGGCTACTATGGCTACACCTTC	CASSQDWQGYYGYTF
many	TRBV30	TRBJ1-6	NA	TGTGCCTGGACAGTGACAGTGAATTCACCCCTCCACTTT	CAWTVTVNSPLHF
NA	TRBV19	TRBJ1-5	NA	TGTGCCAGTAGTAGAACAGGGCCGAGGAGCAATCAGCCCCAGCATTTT	CASSRTGPRSNQPQHF
NA	TRBV27	TRBJ2-7	NA	TGTGCCAGCAGTCGAGCGGGTAGCTACGAGCAGTACTTC	CASSRAGSYEQYF
NA	TRBV30	TRBJ2-1	TRBD2	TGTGCCTGGAGTGTCATACCCGGGACTAGGGTTGAGCAGTTCTTC	CAWSVIPGTRVEQFF
NA	TRBV7-6	TRBJ1-2	TRBD1	TGTGCCAGCAGCCCGGGGACAGATGGCTACACCTTC	CASSPGTDGYTF
NA	TRBV5-1	TRBJ1-2	TRBD1	TGCGCCAGCAGCTGGGAGGACAGGGGTCGAGATGGCTACACCTTC	CASSWEDRGRDGYTF
NA	TRBV19	TRBJ1-5	TRBD1	TGTGCCAGTAGTATAATGGGACAGGGCAATCAGCCCCAGCATTTT	CASSIMGQGNQPQHF
NA	TRBV5-1	TRBJ1-1	NA	TGCGCCAGCAGCTTGATGGGGGGTGGGACTGAAGCTTTCTTT	CASSLMGGGTEAFF
once	TRBV25-1	TRBJ1-1	TRBD1	TGTGCCAGCACCCCATCTGACAGGGTTCGGACTGAAGCTTTCTTT	CASTPSDRVRTEAFF
NA	TRBV24-1	TRBJ2-5	TRBD2	TGTGCCACCAGTGATCACGGGGGGGCGTCGGAGACCCAGTACTTC	CATSDHGGASETQYF
NA	TRBV7-2	TRBJ2-1	TRBD2	TGTGCCAGCAGCTTAGCGCCACCCGGACTAGCGGGCATCTCCTACAATGAGCAGTTCTTC	CASSLAPPGLAGISYNEQFF
NA	TRBV6-5	TRBJ2-1	NA	TGTGCCAGCAGTCGCAGGTACGACGAGGGCGAGCAGTTCTTC	CASSRRYDEGEQFF
NA	TRBV4-1	TRBJ2-2	TRBD2	TGCGCCAGCGGGCTAGCGGGAGAGGGGGTGGAGCTGTTTTTT	CASGLAGEGVELFF
few	TRBV3-1/TRBV3-2	TRBJ1-2	TRBD1	TGTGCCAGCAGCCAAATCTCGACAGGGGATGGCTACACCTTC	CASSQISTGDGYTF
NA	TRBV5-4	TRBJ2-3	NA	TGTGCCAGCAGCTTAGGCGGAGGGACAGATACGCAGTATTTT	CASSLGGGTDTQYF
NA	TRBV5-8	TRBJ1-1	TRBD1	TGTGCCAGCAGCTCGCGCAGGGACAGCACTGAAGCTTTCTTT	CASSSRRDSTEAFF
NA	TRBV5-4	TRBJ2-5	TRBD1	TGTGCCAGCGCGGGACAGGGGGCGGGAGAGACCCAGTACTTC	CASAGQGAGETQYF
NA	TRBV5-6	TRBJ2-6	NA	TGTGCCAGCAGCTTGCGGACAGCTAGCTCTGGGGCCAACGTCCTGACTTTC	CASSLRTASSGANVLTF
NA	TRBV9	TRBJ1-3	NA	TGTGCCAGCAGCTCCGACAGGTTCTCTGGAAACACCATATATTTT	CASSSDRFSGNTIYF
NA	TRBV7-9	TRBJ1-4	NA	TGTGCCAGCAGCTTTAGTTCACAGGTCAATGAAAAACTGTTTTTT	CASSFSSQVNEKLFF
NA	TRBV6-1	TRBJ1-2	TRBD1	TGTGCCAGCAGTGAACAGGGGGCCAGCTATGGCTACACCTTC	CASSEQGASYGYTF
NA	TRBV15	TRBJ2-3	TRBD2	TGTGCCACCAGCAGAGATCAGGGCCGGGGAGGGGATACGCAGTATTTT	CATSRDQGRGGDTQYF
NA	TRBV6-6	TRBJ1-5	NA	TGTGCCAGCACAAGGCAGGGCAATCAGCCCCAGCATTTT	CASTRQGNQPQHF